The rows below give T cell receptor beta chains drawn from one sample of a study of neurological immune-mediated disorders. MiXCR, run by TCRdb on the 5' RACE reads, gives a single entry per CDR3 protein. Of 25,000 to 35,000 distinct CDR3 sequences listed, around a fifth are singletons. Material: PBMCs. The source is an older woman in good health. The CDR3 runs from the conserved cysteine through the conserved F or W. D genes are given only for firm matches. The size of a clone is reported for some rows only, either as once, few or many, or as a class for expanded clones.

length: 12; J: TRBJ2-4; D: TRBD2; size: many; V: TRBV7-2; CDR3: CASSLARGAQYF; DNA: TGTGCCAGCAGCTTAGCGCGGGGGGCCCAGTACTTC
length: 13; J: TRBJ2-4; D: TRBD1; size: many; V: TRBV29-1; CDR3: CSVLDRGPNIQYF; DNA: TGCAGCGTTCTGGACAGGGGGCCGAACATTCAGTACTTC
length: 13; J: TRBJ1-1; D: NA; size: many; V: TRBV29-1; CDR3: CSVQRQEYTEAFF; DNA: TGCAGCGTTCAGAGACAGGAGTACACTGAAGCTTTCTTT
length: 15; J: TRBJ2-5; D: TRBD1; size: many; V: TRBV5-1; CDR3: CASSLIGTAEETQYF; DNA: TGCGCCAGCAGCTTAATTGGGACAGCTGAAGAGACCCAGTACTTC
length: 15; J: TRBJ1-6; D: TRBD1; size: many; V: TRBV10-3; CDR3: CAISERTGGRSPLHF; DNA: TGTGCCATCAGTGAGCGGACAGGGGGCAGGTCACCCCTCCACTTT
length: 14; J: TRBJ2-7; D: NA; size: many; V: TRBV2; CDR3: CASSPGNIGYEQYF; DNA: TGTGCCAGCAGTCCAGGGAATATCGGCTACGAGCAGTACTTC
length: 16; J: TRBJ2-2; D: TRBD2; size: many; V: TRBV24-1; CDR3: CATSDRGLAQAGELFF; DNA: TGTGCCACCAGTGATCGGGGACTAGCCCAAGCCGGGGAGCTGTTTTTT
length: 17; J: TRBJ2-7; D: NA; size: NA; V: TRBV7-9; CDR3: CASSLPYTMGRAYEQYF; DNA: TGTGCCAGCAGCTTACCTTATACCATGGGCAGGGCCTACGAGCAGTACTTC
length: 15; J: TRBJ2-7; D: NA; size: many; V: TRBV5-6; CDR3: CASSSPGRKKYEQYF; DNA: TGTGCCAGCAGCTCCCCGGGACGGAAAAAATACGAGCAGTACTTC
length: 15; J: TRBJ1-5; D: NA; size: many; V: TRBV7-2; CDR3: CASSLALGIAQPQHF; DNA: TGTGCCAGCAGCTTGGCATTGGGCATCGCTCAGCCCCAGCATTTT
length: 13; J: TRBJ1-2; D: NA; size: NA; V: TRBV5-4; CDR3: CASSSGGDYGYTF; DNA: TGTGCCAGCAGCTCGGGGGGGGACTATGGCTACACCTTC
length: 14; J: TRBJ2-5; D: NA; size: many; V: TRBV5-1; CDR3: CASSFISGQETQYF; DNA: TGCGCCAGCAGCTTCATCAGCGGCCAAGAGACCCAGTACTTC
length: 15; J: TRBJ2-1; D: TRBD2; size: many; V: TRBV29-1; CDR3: CSVEDPNGRYYEQFF; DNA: TGCAGCGTTGAAGATCCTAACGGGAGGTACTATGAGCAGTTCTTC
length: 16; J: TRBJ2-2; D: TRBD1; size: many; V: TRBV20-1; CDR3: CSAPKGAGGGTGELFF; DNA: TGCAGTGCACCTAAGGGGGCAGGGGGCGGCACCGGGGAGCTGTTTTTT
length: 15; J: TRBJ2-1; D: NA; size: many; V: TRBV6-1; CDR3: CASPLSGEPYNEQFF; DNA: TGTGCCAGCCCCCTGTCTGGGGAACCCTACAATGAGCAGTTCTTC
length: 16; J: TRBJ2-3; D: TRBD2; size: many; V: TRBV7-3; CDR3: CASSPPTSGGTDTQYF; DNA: TGTGCCAGCAGCCCTCCGACTAGCGGGGGCACAGATACGCAGTATTTT
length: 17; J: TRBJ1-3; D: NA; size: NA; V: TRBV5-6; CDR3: CASVGFLRQVSGNTIYF; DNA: TGTGCCAGCGTGGGCTTTCTTAGGCAGGTCTCTGGAAACACCATATATTTT
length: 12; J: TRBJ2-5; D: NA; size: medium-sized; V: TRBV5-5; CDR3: CASSRPPETQYF; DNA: TGTGCCAGCAGCCGCCCACCAGAGACCCAGTACTTC
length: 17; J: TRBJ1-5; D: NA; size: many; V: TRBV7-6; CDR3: CASSLSPGPEGNQPQHF; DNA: TGTGCCAGCAGCTTAAGTCCGGGTCCGGAAGGCAATCAGCCCCAGCATTTT
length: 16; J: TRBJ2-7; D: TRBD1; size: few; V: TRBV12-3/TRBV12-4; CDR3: CASSQIHRGSSYEQYF; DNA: TGTGCCAGCAGCCAAATCCACAGGGGGAGCTCCTACGAGCAGTACTTC
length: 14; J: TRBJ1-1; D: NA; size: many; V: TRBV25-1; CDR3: CASSDYGRGTEAFF; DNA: TGTGCCAGCAGTGATTATGGAAGAGGGACTGAAGCTTTCTTT
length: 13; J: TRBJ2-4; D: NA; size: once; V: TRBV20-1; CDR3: CSAREGGEDIQYF; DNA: TGCAGTGCTAGGGAGGGGGGGGAAGACATTCAGTACTTC
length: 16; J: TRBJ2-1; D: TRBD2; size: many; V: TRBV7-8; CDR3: CASSAGGDWTYNEQFF; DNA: TGTGCCAGCAGCGCGGGGGGGGACTGGACATACAATGAGCAGTTCTTC
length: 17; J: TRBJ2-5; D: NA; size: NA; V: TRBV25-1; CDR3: CASARGYSLKRGETQYF; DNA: TGTGCCAGCGCAAGGGGTTACAGCCTGAAGAGGGGAGAGACCCAGTACTTC
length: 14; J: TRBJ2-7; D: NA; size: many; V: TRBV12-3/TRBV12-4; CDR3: CASSTGTASYEQYF; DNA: TGTGCCAGCAGTACCGGGACTGCCTCCTACGAGCAGTACTTC
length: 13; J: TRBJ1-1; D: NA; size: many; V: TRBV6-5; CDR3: CASSVIMNTEAFF; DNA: TGTGCCAGCAGTGTGATAATGAACACTGAAGCTTTCTTT
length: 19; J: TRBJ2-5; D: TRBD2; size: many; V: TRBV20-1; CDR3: CSARDLPWVGREGRETQYF; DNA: TGCAGTGCTAGAGATCTCCCCTGGGTCGGGCGGGAGGGCAGGGAGACCCAGTACTTC
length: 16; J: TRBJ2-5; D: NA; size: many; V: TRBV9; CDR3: CASSVDPSGGAGTQYF; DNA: TGTGCCAGCAGCGTAGACCCAAGCGGCGGAGCGGGGACCCAGTACTTC
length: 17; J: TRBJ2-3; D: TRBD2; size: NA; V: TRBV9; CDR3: CASSEGIGGGGTDTQYF; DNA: TGTGCCAGCAGCGAAGGCATCGGGGGGGGAGGCACAGATACGCAGTATTTT
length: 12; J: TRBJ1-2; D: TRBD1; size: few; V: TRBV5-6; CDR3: CASSRQGHGYTF; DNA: TGTGCCAGCAGCAGACAGGGCCATGGCTACACCTTC
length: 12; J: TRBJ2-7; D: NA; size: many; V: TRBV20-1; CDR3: CSSKGTADEQYF; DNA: TGCAGTTCCAAGGGAACCGCCGACGAGCAGTACTTC
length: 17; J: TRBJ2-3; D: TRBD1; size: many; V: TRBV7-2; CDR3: CASSSPGQGAVADTQYF; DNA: TGTGCCAGCAGCTCGCCCGGACAGGGGGCCGTCGCAGATACGCAGTATTTT
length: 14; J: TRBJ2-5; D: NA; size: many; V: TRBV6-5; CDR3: CASSYSGAQETQYF; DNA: TGTGCCAGCAGTTACTCAGGGGCCCAAGAGACCCAGTACTTC
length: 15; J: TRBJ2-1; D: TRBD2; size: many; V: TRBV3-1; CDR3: CASSQVLLAGSEQFF; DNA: TGTGCCAGCAGCCAAGTACTACTAGCGGGATCAGAGCAGTTCTTC
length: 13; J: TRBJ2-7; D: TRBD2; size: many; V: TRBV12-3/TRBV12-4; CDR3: CASSLRGGYEQYF; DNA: TGTGCCAGCAGTTTACGGGGGGGCTACGAGCAGTACTTC
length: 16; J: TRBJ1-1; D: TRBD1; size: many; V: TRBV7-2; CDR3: CASSLVSGGRYTEAFF; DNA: TGTGCCAGCAGCTTAGTTTCAGGGGGGCGGTACACTGAAGCTTTCTTT
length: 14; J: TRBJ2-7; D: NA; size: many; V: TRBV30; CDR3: CAWSVDDSGYEQYF; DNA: TGTGCCTGGAGTGTGGACGATAGTGGGTACGAGCAGTACTTC
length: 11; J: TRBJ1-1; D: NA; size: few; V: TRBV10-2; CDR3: CATTMMWVAFF; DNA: TGCGCCACCACCATGATGTGGGTTGCTTTCTTT
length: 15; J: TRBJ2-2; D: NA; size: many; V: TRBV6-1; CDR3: CASSGTRGGTGELFF; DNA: TGTGCCAGCAGTGGAACCCGTGGGGGGACCGGGGAGCTGTTTTTT
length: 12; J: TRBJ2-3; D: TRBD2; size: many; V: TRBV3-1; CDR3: CASSQLAGMQYF; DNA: TGTGCCAGCAGCCAATTAGCGGGGATGCAGTATTTT
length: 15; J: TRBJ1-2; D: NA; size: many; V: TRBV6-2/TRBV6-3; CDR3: CASSYSTGFNYGYTF; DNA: TGTGCCAGCAGTTACTCTACAGGGTTCAACTATGGCTACACCTTC
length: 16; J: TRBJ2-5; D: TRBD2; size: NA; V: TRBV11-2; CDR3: CASIFIASISGETQYF; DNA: TGTGCCAGCATCTTCATCGCTAGCATTAGCGGGGAGACCCAGTACTTC
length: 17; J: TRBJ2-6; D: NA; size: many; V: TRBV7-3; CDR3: CASSPQAPQAGANVLTF; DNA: TGTGCCAGCAGCCCTCAAGCCCCACAGGCTGGGGCCAACGTCCTGACTTTC
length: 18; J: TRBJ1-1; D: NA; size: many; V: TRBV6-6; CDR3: CASSYPASLFRTNTEAFF; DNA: TGTGCCAGCAGTTACCCAGCCTCACTTTTTAGGACGAACACTGAAGCTTTCTTT
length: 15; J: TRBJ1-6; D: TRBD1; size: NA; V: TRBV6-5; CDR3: CASSVLTGNNSPLHF; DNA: TGTGCCAGCAGTGTCCTGACAGGGAATAATTCACCCCTCCACTTT